Shown below are 16 T cell receptor beta chains from a single sample sequenced in a study of cytomegalovirus exposure and HLA in healthy donors. PCR employed 60 Vbeta and 13 Jbeta primers. The table came from immunoSEQ multiplex PCR; TCRdb's copy has only in-frame clones and leaves some out. In the table there are 130,000 to 150,000 clones, around 82% of which are singletons. Input material: PBMCs. The receptors stem from a man aged 35-49 years in good health and CMV-seropositive.

V usage is TRBV6-4 and J usage is TRBJ2-3; 10 positions agree with TRBD1. With V trimmed by 0 bases and J by 5 bases, 8 bases remained unmatched. This CDR3 spans 17 amino acids. Per germline, CDR1 MRHNA and CDR2 SNTAGT. CDR3: CASSDSPWTGGIDTQYF. CDR3 nucleotide sequence: TGTGCCAGCAGTGACTCACCGTGGACAGGGGGTATAGATACGCAGTATTTT.

This clone was observed a handful of times. The rearrangement links TRBV28 to TRBJ1-2, with 8 bases matching TRBD1. V lost 3 bases and J lost 4; bases outside the gene matches: 4. This CDR3 is 14 amino acids long. Germline V gene lookup returns CDR1 MDHEN and CDR2 SYDVKM. The CDR3 reads CASSFPGGVYGYTF. In DNA, the CDR3 is TGTGCCAGCAGTTTTCCAGGGGGCGTCTATGGCTACACCTTC.

V gene TRBV7-2 combines with J gene TRBJ1-6; weak D call: TRBD1 (5 bases). V was shortened by 4 bases and J by 7 bases, with 14 bases between the two germline ends. CDR1 SGHTA and CDR2 FQGNSA come from the germline V gene. CDR3 length: 15 residues. CDR3 bases: TGTGCCAGCAGCTCCAAGGGACTGGGGAATTCACCCCTCCACTTT. This sequence encodes CASSSKGLGNSPLHF.

The chain recombines TRBV5-1 with TRBJ2-1, with a possible D match to TRBD1 (6 bases). Germline values: CDR1 SGHRS, CDR2 YFSETQ. Trimming stripped 0 bases from V and 9 bases from J, with 13 bases between. This CDR3 is built from 14 residues. This chain's CDR3 is CASSLGIQGREQFF. The CDR3 DNA reads TGCGCCAGCAGCTTGGGGATACAGGGCCGTGAGCAGTTCTTC. Looking up the rest from reference TRBV5-1 and TRBJ2-1 gives the full variable domain: KAGVTQTPRYLIKTRGQQVTLSCSPISGHRSVSWYQQTPGQGLQFLFEYFSETQRNKGNFPGRFSGRQFSNSRSEMNVSTLELGDSALYLCASSLGIQGREQFFGPGTRLTVL.

V is TRBV4-3 and J is TRBJ2-2; D might be TRBD1 (6 bases). CDR1 is LGHNA, CDR2 YSLEER, per germline. CDR3 length: 14 amino acids. V lost 5 bases and J 2 bases, leaving 9 bases between the germline ends. The CDR3 sequence: CASSWDTNTGELFF. The CDR3 nucleotides are TGCGCCAGCAGCTGGGACACTAACACCGGGGAGCTGTTTTTT.

This clone was seen just once. The CDR3 is CASSQMGTGRRDTQYF. CDR3 nucleotides: TGTGCCAGCAGCCAAATGGGGACAGGGAGGAGGGATACGCAGTATTTT. The chain carries TRBV14 and TRBJ2-3; 9 nucleotides match TRBD1. This CDR3 is built from 16 residues. CDR1 is SGHDN, CDR2 FVKESK, per germline. Trimming cost V 2 bases and J 6 bases; bases outside gene matches: 9. Full variable domain (outside the CDR3, taken from reference TRBV14 and TRBJ2-3): EAGVTQFPSHSVIEKGQTVTLRCDPISGHDNLYWYRRVMGKEIKFLLHFVKESKQDESGMPNNRFLAERTGGTYSTLKVQPAELEDSGVYFCASSQMGTGRRDTQYFGPGTRLTVL.

This sequence joins TRBV15 and TRBJ1-2; D not resolved. This CDR3 has 15 residues. With 0 bases removed from V and 2 bases from J, the gap between germline ends came to 10 bases. Germline lookup yields CDR1 LNHNV and CDR2 YYDKDF (reference sequence). CDR3 nucleotides: TGTGCCACCAGCAGAGATCGGTCCCGGAACTATGGCTACACCTTC. Residues: CATSRDRSRNYGYTF.

This chain joins TRBV5-1 and TRBJ1-4; D unclear. This CDR3 spans 15 amino acids. Germline-derived CDR1 and CDR2 are SGHRS and YFSETQ. Trimming pared 2 bases from V and 0 bases from J, leaving 8 bases between. CDR3 sequence: CASSFGSATNEKLFF. CDR3 DNA: TGCGCCAGCAGCTTTGGCAGTGCAACTAATGAAAAACTGTTTTTT.

This clone occurred a few times. The chain couples TRBV7-2 to TRBJ1-4; D is unresolved. This CDR3 spans 13 amino acids. V lost 3 bases, J lost 7 bases, and 9 bases lay in between. The germline V gene has CDR1 SGHTA and CDR2 FQGNSA. CDR3: CASSFSRGEKLFF. CDR3 DNA: TGTGCCAGCAGCTTCTCGCGAGGTGAAAAACTGTTTTTT.

This clone was seen a few times. This rearrangement joins TRBV2 to TRBJ1-5; the match to TRBD1 covers 7 bases. The CDR3 is 16 amino acids. V lost 7 bases, J lost 0 bases, and 9 bases stayed unmatched. CDR1 is SNHLY and CDR2 is FYNNEI in the germline V gene. The CDR3 region is CASTEGGQRSNQPQHF. The CDR3 DNA reads TGTGCCAGCACCGAGGGGGGACAGCGTAGCAATCAGCCCCAGCATTTT.

This sequence joins TRBV10-2 and TRBJ1-6; weak D call: TRBD1 (6 bases). Per the germline V gene, CDR1 is WSHSY and CDR2 is SAAADI. The V gene lost 3 bases and the J gene lost 7 bases, with 13 bases spanning the gap. The CDR3 has 15 amino acids. The CDR3 region is CASSDLGAGNSPLHF. The CDR3 DNA reads TGCGCCAGCAGTGATTTGGGGGCTGGGAATTCACCCCTCCACTTT.

This sequence joins TRBV5-1 and TRBJ2-7; unclear D gene. The germline V gene encodes CDR1 SGHRS and CDR2 YFSETQ. The CDR3 consists of 12 residues. V lost 0 bases and J 3 bases, leaving 4 bases between the germline ends. The CDR3 loop is CASSLELYEQYF. As DNA, the CDR3 is TGCGCCAGCAGCTTGGAGCTCTACGAGCAGTACTTC.

V usage is TRBV6-5 and J usage is TRBJ1-3; D unresolved. Germline CDR1 and CDR2: MNHEY and SVGAGI. With 7 bases removed from V and 3 bases from J, the gap between germline ends came to 10 bases. The CDR3 length is 13 residues. CDR3 sequence: CASTPGGGNTIYF. The CDR3 nucleotides are TGTGCCAGCACCCCAGGAGGTGGAAACACCATATATTTT.

The V call is TRBV6-5, the J call TRBJ1-1; 7 nucleotides line up with TRBD1. V lost 6 bases to trimming and J lost 0 bases; unmatched junction nucleotides: 4. The CDR3 loop spans 14 amino acids. Germline V gene lookup returns CDR1 MNHEY and CDR2 SVGAGI. The CDR3 DNA reads as TGTGCCAGCAGCTCACAGGGGATGAACACTGAAGCTTTCTTT. It specifies CASSSQGMNTEAFF.

The CDR3 coding sequence is TGTGCCAGCAGGGGACTGGGGAACACTGAAGCTTTCTTT. As protein: CASRGLGNTEAFF. The V gene is TRBV6-5, the J gene TRBJ1-1; tentatively, D is TRBD1 (5 bases). This CDR3 is built from 13 residues. CDR1 MNHEY and CDR2 SVGAGI come from the germline V gene. V lost 6 bases and J 1 base, leaving 9 bases between the germline ends.

The rearrangement links TRBV7-2 to TRBJ2-5; tentative D call: TRBD2 (7 bases). V lost 9 bases, J lost 5 bases, and 19 bases lay in between. CDR1 and CDR2 from the germline V gene are SGHTA and FQGNSA. The CDR3 sequence is 14 residues long. The DNA for the CDR3 is TGTGCCAGTACACTAGCGCAGAGGGGGGAGACCCAGTACTTC. Translated: CASTLAQRGETQYF.